These 21 T cell receptor beta chains were sequenced from one sample in a study of T cells in tumors after PD-1 blockade. Sequenced by immunoSEQ multiplex PCR; TCRdb stores in-frame clones only, minus some. The data show around 14,000 clones, around 70% seen once. Material: tumor tissue, obtained after anti-PD-1 treatment. Source of these receptors: a human donor with cutaneous squamous cell carcinoma.

The genes are TRBV6-2 or TRBV6-3 and TRBJ1-5; the D gene is possibly TRBD1 (6 bases). Germline CDR1 is MNHEY and CDR2 is SVGEGT. The CDR3 totals 15 residues. V was clipped by 6 bases and J by 6 bases, with 18 bases between them. CDR3 DNA: TGTGCCAGCAGCCAAGACGGGGGGCGGGTTCAGCCCCAGCATTTT. Translating gives CASSQDGGRVQPQHF.

By proportion, this clone is medium-sized (0.01 to 0.1%). The chain employs TRBV2 and TRBJ2-1; D uncertain. CDR1 is SNHLY and CDR2 is FYNNEI in the germline V gene. V was shortened by 3 bases and J by 6 bases, with 6 bases between the two germline ends. The CDR3 runs 12 residues. The CDR3 here is CASSETPNEQFF. CDR3 coding DNA: TGTGCCAGCAGTGAGACACCCAATGAGCAGTTCTTC. Drawing the rest from reference TRBV2 and TRBJ2-1, the complete variable domain is EPEVTQTPSHQVTQMGQEVILRCVPISNHLYFYWYRQILGQKVEFLVSFYNNEISEKSEIFDDQFSVERPDGSNFTLKIRSTKLEDSAMYFCASSETPNEQFFGPGTRLTVL.

The rearrangement uses TRBV15 and TRBJ1-1; 8 nucleotides match TRBD1. This CDR3 comprises 15 residues. The V and J ends lost 2 bases and 4 bases, in that order; junction bases with no gene match: 6. The germline V gene encodes CDR1 LNHNV and CDR2 YYDKDF (reference sequence). This CDR3 is CATSRPPGGLTEAFF. The CDR3 nucleotides read TGTGCCACCAGCAGACCTCCAGGGGGCCTCACTGAAGCTTTCTTT. The full variable domain, its missing parts supplied by reference TRBV15 and TRBJ1-1, is DAMVIQNPRYQVTQFGKPVTLSCSQTLNHNVMYWYQQKSSQAPKLLFHYYDKDFNNEADTPDNFQSRRPNTSFCFLDIRSPGLGDTAMYLCATSRPPGGLTEAFFGQGTRLTVV.

This chain uses TRBV7-9 with TRBJ2-1, with 13 bases lining up with TRBD2. CDR3 length: 15 residues. V dropped 8 bases and J dropped 7; count of bases not matched to a gene: 8. In germline, CDR1 is SEHNR, CDR2 FQNEAQ (reference sequence). CDR3: CASLLLGLAGNEQFF. In DNA, the CDR3 is TGTGCCAGCTTACTTTTGGGACTAGCGGGAAATGAGCAGTTCTTC.

V and J are TRBV5-6 and TRBJ2-6; TRBD1 might be the D (5 bases). V lost 0 bases to trimming and J lost 1 base, with 11 bases between them. Germline CDR1 SGHDT, CDR2 YYEEEE. The CDR3 loop spans 17 amino acids. CDR3 protein: CASSLGGRVSGANVLTF. The CDR3 region has the DNA TGTGCCAGCAGCTTGGGGGGCAGGGTATCTGGGGCCAACGTCCTGACTTTC.

The rearrangement uses TRBV19 and TRBJ1-5, with 9 nucleotides matching TRBD1. Germline CDR1 and CDR2: LNHDA and SQIVND (reference sequence). The CDR3 totals 15 residues. Trimming removed 3 bases from V and 3 bases from J; junction bases left unmatched: 3. CDR3 in amino acids: CASSIGTGFNQPQHF. The CDR3 DNA follows: TGTGCCAGTAGTATTGGGACAGGGTTCAATCAGCCCCAGCATTTT. Full variable domain (rest looked up from reference TRBV19 and TRBJ1-5): DGGITQSPKYLFRKEGQNVTLSCEQNLNHDAMYWYRQDPGQGLRLIYYSQIVNDFQKGDIAEGYSVSREKKESFPLTVTSAQKNPTAFYLCASSIGTGFNQPQHFGDGTRLSIL.

The CDR3 spells CASSAGQGMVYF. CDR3 nucleotide sequence: TGTGCCAGCAGCGCCGGACAGGGGATGGTGTACTTC. The gene calls are TRBV9 and TRBJ2-7; the match to TRBD1 covers 9 bases. CDR3 length: 12 residues. Germline V gives CDR1 SGDLS, CDR2 YYNGEE. The trim removed 3 bases at V and 12 bases at J, leaving 7 bases unmatched.

V is TRBV13 and J is TRBJ1-3; D unclear. CDR1 and CDR2 from the germline V gene are PRHDT and FYEKMQ (reference sequence). The CDR3 runs 14 residues. V shed 5 bases and J shed 4 bases, with 12 bases lying between them. CDR3 nucleotides: TGTGCCAGCAGCCAACCGACTACAGGAAACACCATATATTTT. As protein: CASSQPTTGNTIYF.

This chain joins TRBV2 and TRBJ2-1, with 9 bases lining up with TRBD2. The CDR3 has 21 residues. The V segment lost 6 bases and the J segment 1 base; nucleotides outside the gene matches: 22. The germline CDR1 and CDR2 sequences are SNHLY and FYNNEI. In DNA, the CDR3 is TGTGCCAGCAGCAGAGGAAGGGACTACAATTCAGCGGGAGGTTCCTACAATGAGCAGTTCTTC. As protein: CASSRGRDYNSAGGSYNEQFF.

The chain recombines TRBV7-2 with TRBJ2-5; no clear D. The length of the CDR3 is 11 residues. Germline CDR1 is SGHTA and CDR2 is FQGNSA. V was cut by 2 bases and J by 4 bases, with 2 bases left in between. CDR3 nucleotides: TGTGCCAGCAGCTTATCAGAGACCCAGTACTTC. As protein: CASSLSETQYF.

The V and J genes are TRBV19 and TRBJ2-5; TRBD2 is a possible D gene (6 bases). The CDR3 has 12 residues. Germline CDR1 and CDR2: LNHDA and SQIVND (reference sequence). The ends were cut back, 5 bases at V and 5 bases at J, with 9 bases in the middle. CDR3 sequence (DNA): TGTGCCAGTAGTGGGGAGGTGGAGACCCAGTACTTC. Protein product: CASSGEVETQYF.

The chain uses TRBV14 and TRBJ2-1; D perhaps matches TRBD2 (6 bases). Trimming removed 0 bases from V and 8 bases from J, with 14 bases in between. The CDR3 is 15 residues long. The V gene's germline CDR1 is SGHDN and CDR2 FVKESK. As DNA, the CDR3 is TGTGCCAGCAGCCAAGATCGGATCAGGGAGGATGAGCAGTTCTTC. Residues: CASSQDRIREDEQFF. Full variable domain (missing parts from reference TRBV14 and TRBJ2-1): EAGVTQFPSHSVIEKGQTVTLRCDPISGHDNLYWYRRVMGKEIKFLLHFVKESKQDESGMPNNRFLAERTGGTYSTLKVQPAELEDSGVYFCASSQDRIREDEQFFGPGTRLTVL.

The chain is built from TRBV5-6 and TRBJ2-5; D is perhaps TRBD1 (5 bases). The CDR3 consists of 14 residues. Germline V gives CDR1 SGHDT, CDR2 YYEEEE. The ends were cut back, 0 bases at V and 6 bases at J, with 12 bases in the middle. For the CDR3, the DNA is TGTGCCAGCAGCTTGGCCGCAGGGCGGAAGACCCAGTACTTC. Its protein is CASSLAAGRKTQYF.

By sample share, this clone is medium-sized. The chain uses TRBV27 and TRBJ2-3, with a possible D match to TRBD1 (5 bases). The V end lost 5 bases, the J end lost 3 bases, and 15 bases lay between the germline ends. The germline gives CDR1 MNHEY, CDR2 SMNVEV (reference sequence). The CDR3 length is 15 residues. The CDR3 region is CASSVIGVRTDTQYF. DNA of the CDR3: TGTGCCAGCAGTGTTATAGGGGTAAGAACAGATACGCAGTATTTT.

The rearrangement joins TRBV5-8 to TRBJ2-5; D unclear. Germline CDR1 and CDR2: SGHTS and YDEGEE. The CDR3 is 14 residues long. Trimming stripped 1 base from V and 1 base from J, with 8 bases between. CDR3 loop: CASSLIRSQETQYF. CDR3 in DNA: TGTGCCAGCAGCTTGATAAGATCCCAAGAGACCCAGTACTTC.

The chain uses TRBV9 and TRBJ2-7; D is unclear. Per germline, CDR1 SGDLS and CDR2 YYNGEE. The CDR3 runs to 14 residues. Trimming took 7 bases from V and 2 from J, leaving 16 bases between them. CDR3: CASGRTDGAYEQYF. The CDR3, as DNA: TGTGCCAGCGGAAGGACGGACGGAGCCTACGAGCAGTACTTC.

This clone occurred a few times. This sequence joins TRBV3-1 (or the pseudogene TRBV3-2) and TRBJ2-7; the D is unclear. The CDR3 runs 15 residues. Germline V lookup: CDR1 LGHDT, CDR2 YNNKEL (reference sequence). Trimming left V 0 bases short and J 0 bases short, with 9 bases between. This CDR3 reads CASSQDFGSSYEQYF. The CDR3, as DNA: TGTGCCAGCAGCCAAGATTTCGGCAGCTCCTACGAGCAGTACTTC.

This clone showed up just a few times. V is TRBV19 and J is TRBJ2-1; 9 bases agree with TRBD1. The V and J ends lost 0 bases and 2 bases, in that order; junction bases with no gene match: 5. The germline V gene encodes CDR1 LNHDA and CDR2 SQIVND (reference sequence). The CDR3 totals 17 residues. The CDR3 protein is CASSIDGTGIPYNEQFF. Written as DNA, the CDR3 is TGTGCCAGTAGTATAGACGGGACAGGGATCCCCTACAATGAGCAGTTCTTC.

V and J are TRBV9 and TRBJ1-2, with TRBD1 identical over 10 bases. There are 15 residues in the CDR3. With V trimmed by 5 bases and J by 5 bases, 9 bases remained unmatched. Germline V gene lookup returns CDR1 SGDLS and CDR2 YYNGEE. In nucleotides, the CDR3 is TGTGCCAGCAGAGGACAGGGGGTGCGTCCTTATGGCTACACCTTC. Residues: CASRGQGVRPYGYTF.

The chain employs TRBV5-4 and TRBJ2-7; 11 bases line up with TRBD2. The V gene's germline CDR1 is SGHNT and CDR2 YYREEE (reference sequence). CDR3 length equals 17 residues. The J segment lost 0 bases and the V segment lost 4 bases, leaving 9 bases of the junction unmatched. The CDR3 here is CASSRGLAGGSSYEQYF. The CDR3, as DNA: TGTGCCAGCAGCCGAGGGCTAGCGGGGGGAAGCTCCTACGAGCAGTACTTC.

The rearrangement uses TRBV5-1 and TRBJ2-1, with 10 bases matching TRBD1. Germline V gene lookup returns CDR1 SGHRS and CDR2 YFSETQ. The CDR3 has 18 residues. The V and J ends lost 4 bases and 8 bases, in that order; junction bases with no gene match: 18. CDR3 in DNA: TGCGCCAGCAGCCCACACCCCGGGGGGGACAGGGGCAAGGATGAGCAGTTCTTC. It translates to CASSPHPGGDRGKDEQFF.